These 20 T cell receptor beta chains originate from one sample sequenced in a study of cytomegalovirus exposure and HLA in healthy donors (TCRdb year 2017). Receptor amplification or capture employed the immunoSEQ multiplex PCR assay. The multiplex PCR relied on a mix of 60 forward primers for TCR Vbeta segments and 13 reverse primers for TCR Jbeta segments. TCRdb carries this immuneACCESS record with in-frame sequences only. Its versions omit some clonotypes, under half of them owing to an unresolved V gene in the studies checked, with the rest unexplained. This sample gives 150,000 to 200,000 clones in total; about 59% of them show up just once. Of the sample, over 2.5% falls within the top ten clones. Sample: PBMCs. These TCRs come from a man aged 40-49 years in good health and CMV-seronegative.

This clone was recorded once. This chain uses TRBV7-9 with TRBJ2-3, with a weak D call TRBD1 (6 bases). This CDR3 is 15 amino acids long. V was pared by 1 base and J by 2 bases, with 10 bases between. Germline V CDR1 and CDR2: SEHNR, FQNEAQ (reference sequence). CDR3 nucleotide sequence: TGTGCCAGCAGCTTAGGGGACATCCTCACAGATACGCAGTATTTT. This codes for CASSLGDILTDTQYF.

This sequence joins TRBV5-1 and TRBJ2-2, with TRBD1 identical over 9 bases. The germline V gene has CDR1 SGHRS and CDR2 YFSETQ. The junction had 12 bases not matched to a gene; V was cut back by 6 bases and J by 3 bases. The CDR3 sequence is 17 residues long. CDR3 nucleotides: TGCGCCAGCACCTGGGAGGGGGACAGGGTCTACACCGGGGAGCTGTTTTTT. It yields the protein CASTWEGDRVYTGELFF.

V gene TRBV7-2 combines with J gene TRBJ2-7, with a weak D call TRBD1 (6 bases). Germline values: CDR1 SGHTA, CDR2 FQGNSA. With 0 bases removed from V and 6 bases from J, the gap between germline ends came to 12 bases. This CDR3 contains 14 residues. CDR3 in DNA: TGTGCCAGCAGCTTAGCTGCAGGGGCTCCCGAGCAGTACTTC. This codes for CASSLAAGAPEQYF.

V gene TRBV29-1 combines with J gene TRBJ2-3, with TRBD2 identical over 8 bases. The V segment lost 0 bases and the J segment 0 bases; nucleotides outside the gene matches: 8. This CDR3 has 17 residues. CDR1 is SQVTM and CDR2 is ANQGSEA in the germline V gene. Here the CDR3 DNA reads TGCAGCGTTGAAGACCGCTATCGCGGGGGGAGCACAGATACGCAGTATTTT. Encoded protein: CSVEDRYRGGSTDTQYF.

The rearrangement joins TRBV7-8 to TRBJ1-3, with D possibly being TRBD1 (5 bases). The CDR3 length is 14 residues. V was cut by 5 bases and J by 11 bases, with 19 bases left in between. Germline CDR1 is SGHVS and CDR2 is FQNEAQ. The CDR3 reads CASSLGAGRFAIYF. The CDR3 DNA follows: TGTGCCAGCAGCCTTGGGGCAGGCCGTTTTGCCATATATTTT.

The genes are TRBV30 and TRBJ2-1; tentatively, D is TRBD1 (6 bases). The V gene lost 3 bases and the J gene lost 6 bases, with 18 bases spanning the gap. The CDR3 sequence is 15 residues long. Germline V lookup: CDR1 GTSNPN, CDR2 SVGIG (reference sequence). CDR3 coding DNA: TGTGCCTGGAGCTCCTCCTTCAGGGGAGCCAATGAGCAGTTCTTC. Its protein product is CAWSSSFRGANEQFF.

This clone turned up a few times. The chain is built from TRBV19 and TRBJ2-3; 8 bases map to TRBD1. V shed 8 bases and J 3 bases; nucleotides not matched to a gene: 10. The CDR3 has 15 residues. Germline V gene sequence: CDR1 LNHDA, CDR2 SQIVND (reference sequence). The CDR3 region is CASGTGTGGTDTQYF. CDR3 bases: TGTGCCAGTGGTACCGGAACAGGGGGAACAGATACGCAGTATTTT.

In this sample, this clone turned up once. V usage is TRBV28 and J usage is TRBJ2-7, with D possibly being TRBD1 (6 bases). Germline assignment: CDR1 MDHEN and CDR2 SYDVKM. The CDR3 runs to 13 residues. V was shortened by 4 bases and J by 4 bases, with 11 bases between the two germline ends. In nucleotides, the CDR3 is TGTGCCAGCAGTTCGCACCAGGGGTACGAGCAGTACTTC. Protein: CASSSHQGYEQYF.

The chain carries TRBV11-2 and TRBJ2-3; 12 nucleotides align to TRBD2. Germline assignment: CDR1 SGHAT and CDR2 FQNNGV. With 4 bases clipped from V and 7 bases from J, the junction kept 6 bases outside the gene matches. The CDR3 is 15 residues long. In nucleotides, the CDR3 is TGTGCCAGCAGCTCGCTAGCGGGAGGGAGGTATACGCAGTATTTT. Translation gives CASSSLAGGRYTQYF.

The V gene is TRBV19, the J gene TRBJ1-1; D uncertain. V lost 7 bases and J 8 bases, leaving 20 bases between the germline ends. CDR1 LNHDA and CDR2 SQIVND come from the germline V gene (reference sequence). The CDR3 has 14 amino acids. The DNA of the CDR3 is TGTGCCAGTACTTTCGAGAGGGCTTCGTACGAAGCTTTCTTT. Its translation is CASTFERASYEAFF.

This clone came up a few times. DNA of the CDR3: TGCGCCAGCAGCCAGACGGGACAGATCGGCTCCTCCATATATTTT. Protein sequence: CASSQTGQIGSSIYF. The genes are TRBV4-3 and TRBJ1-3, with TRBD1 matching over 7 bases. The J segment lost 11 bases and the V segment lost 3 bases, leaving 13 bases of the junction unmatched. Germline CDR1 LGHNA, CDR2 YSLEER. The CDR3 totals 15 residues.

This clone was recorded a few times. The V gene is TRBV6-5, the J gene TRBJ2-3; possibly TRBD2 for D (6 bases). V was shortened by 6 bases and J by 8 bases, with 18 bases between the two germline ends. Germline V CDR1 and CDR2: MNHEY, SVGAGI. CDR3 size: 14 residues. CDR3 nucleotides: TGTGCCAGCAGCCCGGGGAGGCCGAGGGTTACGCAGTATTTT. It translates to CASSPGRPRVTQYF.

The chain links TRBV6-5 to TRBJ2-5; no definite D call. The germline V and J ends were trimmed by 0 bases and 2 bases, with 7 bases remaining between them. Germline CDR1 reads MNHEY; CDR2 reads SVGAGI. This CDR3 is 14 amino acids long. The CDR3 spells CASSYSYRQETQYF. Written as DNA, the CDR3 is TGTGCCAGCAGTTACTCGTATAGACAAGAGACCCAGTACTTC.

This CDR3 is CASSQGIRQGDEKLFF. Here the CDR3 DNA reads TGCGCCAGCAGCCAAGGTATCCGACAGGGTGATGAAAAACTGTTTTTT. The gene calls are TRBV4-1 and TRBJ1-4, with 7 bases lining up with TRBD1. Germline-derived CDR1 and CDR2 are MGHRA and YSYEKL. V lost 1 base to trimming and J lost 6 bases; unmatched junction nucleotides: 8. This CDR3 contains 16 residues.

This chain's CDR3 is CASSKRVSGSYNEQFF. The CDR3 nucleotides are TGTGCCAGTAGTAAGAGGGTTTCGGGCTCCTACAATGAGCAGTTCTTC. This chain connects TRBV19 to TRBJ2-1; a weak D match, TRBD2 (5 bases). Germline CDR1 is LNHDA and CDR2 is SQIVND (reference sequence). With 4 bases removed from V and 0 bases from J, the gap between germline ends came to 13 bases. There are 16 residues in the CDR3.

This clone was seen a few times. V and J are TRBV19 and TRBJ1-2; 7 positions agree with TRBD1. V lost 5 bases to trimming and J lost 2 bases; unmatched junction nucleotides: 5. The V gene's germline CDR1 is LNHDA and CDR2 SQIVND (reference sequence). This CDR3 comprises 14 residues. The CDR3 region is CASSPRDRNYGYTF. As DNA, the CDR3 is TGTGCCAGTAGTCCCCGGGACAGAAACTATGGCTACACCTTC.

In this sample, this clone turned up once. CDR3 in amino acids: CASSRLSDQPQHF. The DNA of the CDR3 is TGTGCCAGCTCTCGACTGTCCGATCAGCCCCAGCATTTT. The rearrangement links TRBV6-5 to TRBJ1-5; D remains ambiguous. CDR1 and CDR2 (germline): MNHEY, SVGAGI. The CDR3 spans 13 residues. The V and J ends lost 8 bases and 5 bases respectively, with 13 bases between them.

This clone was seen only a few times. The chain combines TRBV4-1 with TRBJ1-2, with TRBD1 matching 9 bases. The length of the CDR3 is 16 residues. The V gene's germline CDR1 is MGHRA and CDR2 YSYEKL. V gave up 2 bases and J gave up 2 bases; unmatched junction bases: 6. The CDR3 protein is CASSQSGQGPNYGYTF. The CDR3 DNA reads as TGCGCCAGCAGCCAATCCGGACAGGGGCCCAACTATGGCTACACCTTC.

In its sample, this clone was seen a few times. This chain links TRBV14 with TRBJ1-2, with a possible D match to TRBD1 (5 bases). The V end was cut by 1 base, the J end by 8 bases, with 11 bases between. The CDR3 length is 13 residues. Germline V gene sequence: CDR1 SGHDN, CDR2 FVKESK. Here the CDR3 reads CASSQGGALGYTF. CDR3 coding DNA: TGTGCCAGCAGCCAAGGCGGGGCTCTAGGCTACACCTTC.

This chain joins TRBV28 and TRBJ1-1; 11 bases are a match to TRBD1. From germline, CDR1 is MDHEN and CDR2 SYDVKM. Trimming cost V 5 bases and J 11 bases; bases outside gene matches: 1. The CDR3 extends over 11 amino acids. The CDR3 spells CASSGQGAAFF. CDR3 DNA sequence: TGTGCCAGCAGTGGACAGGGGGCCGCTTTCTTT.